These T cell receptor beta chains were read from a single sample in a study of T cell changes during pregnancy in multiple sclerosis. Repertoires were generated with immunoSEQ multiplex PCR, while TCRdb's copy carries only in-frame clones and drops some. The sample gives fewer than 85,000 clones, roughly 93% of which show up once; approximately 2.5% is in the top ten. The sample in question was peripheral blood, obtained in the second trimester of pregnancy. The receptors originated from a female donor with multiple sclerosis, enrolled in a pregnancy study. CDR3s include the opening cysteine and the closing phenylalanine or tryptophan. The D gene is left open where the match is weak. Clone size is given for some rows only: seen once, a few or many times, or a class if the clone is expanded.

TRBV5-6,TRBD1,NA,13,TRBJ1-2,CASSLTGDYGYTF,TGTGCCAGCAGCTTAACAGGGGACTATGGCTACACCTTC
TRBV2,NA,NA,12,TRBJ1-5,CASSEAESPQHF,TGTGCCAGCAGTGAAGCCGAGTCCCCCCAGCATTTT
TRBV27,TRBD2,NA,14,TRBJ2-1,CASSTGTSINEQFF,TGTGCCAGCAGCACCGGGACTAGCATCAATGAGCAGTTCTTC
TRBV11-2,NA,NA,12,TRBJ2-7,CASSQGPYEQYF,TGTGCCAGCAGCCAGGGGCCTTACGAGCAGTACTTC
TRBV5-5,NA,once,15,TRBJ1-5,CASNPGLSINQPQHF,TGTGCCAGCAACCCGGGACTGTCTATCAATCAGCCCCAGCATTTT
TRBV10-3,TRBD2,NA,15,TRBJ2-7,CAISGLAGDSYEQYF,TGTGCCATCAGTGGGTTAGCGGGCGACTCCTACGAGCAGTACTTC
TRBV2,NA,NA,15,TRBJ2-7,CASSERLISSYEQYF,TGTGCCAGCAGTGAACGTCTTATTAGCTCCTACGAGCAGTACTTC
TRBV29-1,NA,NA,12,TRBJ1-2,CSADGSFDSYTF,TGCAGCGCCGACGGTAGTTTTGACAGCTACACCTTC
TRBV7-8,NA,NA,15,TRBJ1-5,CASSLYVQGGQPQHF,TGTGCCAGCAGCTTATACGTACAGGGTGGTCAGCCCCAGCATTTT
TRBV7-7,NA,NA,13,TRBJ2-1,CASSEQTRTEQFF,TGTGCCAGCAGCGAGCAAACTAGGACTGAGCAGTTCTTC
TRBV6-1,TRBD1,NA,15,TRBJ1-3,CASSEDRGLGNTIYF,TGTGCCAGCAGTGAAGACAGGGGGCTTGGAAACACCATATATTTT
TRBV6-5,TRBD2,once,16,TRBJ2-3,CASSYSGGGLTDTQYF,TGTGCCAGCAGTTACTCTGGGGGAGGGCTCACAGATACGCAGTATTTT
TRBV9,NA,once,13,TRBJ2-5,CASSVWGVETQYF,TGTGCCAGCAGCGTATGGGGGGTCGAGACCCAGTACTTC
TRBV13,NA,once,14,TRBJ1-2,CASSLTGESYGYTF,TGTGCCAGCAGCTTAACGGGAGAATCCTATGGCTACACCTTC
TRBV5-1,TRBD2,NA,15,TRBJ2-3,CASSRTSVRTDTQYF,TGCGCCAGCAGCCGGACTAGCGTCCGCACAGATACGCAGTATTTT
TRBV29-1,NA,few,10,TRBJ1-1,CSGENTEAFF,TGCAGCGGAGAGAACACTGAAGCTTTCTTT
TRBV2,TRBD1,NA,14,TRBJ1-4,CASTGQGGGEKLFF,TGTGCCAGCACTGGACAGGGAGGGGGTGAAAAACTGTTTTTT
TRBV19,TRBD1,NA,18,TRBJ2-4,CASSLHIGTGVAKNIQYF,TGTGCCAGTAGTCTCCATATAGGCACAGGGGTAGCCAAAAACATTCAGTACTTC
TRBV27,NA,NA,17,TRBJ1-5,CASSSPVPTGSNQPQHF,TGTGCCAGCAGTTCACCGGTCCCCACGGGGAGCAATCAGCCCCAGCATTTT
TRBV11-2,TRBD1,NA,16,TRBJ1-2,CASSLGGVQGAGGYTF,TGTGCCAGCAGCTTAGGAGGGGTACAGGGGGCGGGTGGCTACACCTTC
TRBV28,NA,NA,14,TRBJ1-5,CASSLAGILQPQHF,TGTGCCAGCAGTTTAGCGGGGATTCTTCAGCCCCAGCATTTT
TRBV6-6,TRBD1,NA,14,TRBJ2-1,CASRPGTGGNEQFF,TGTGCCAGCAGACCCGGGACAGGGGGAAATGAGCAGTTCTTC
TRBV19,TRBD1,NA,14,TRBJ1-5,CASSTDREIQPQHF,TGTGCCAGTAGTACCGACAGGGAAATTCAGCCCCAGCATTTT
TRBV4-2,NA,NA,17,TRBJ1-4,CASSQDVAGTGGEKLFF,TGTGCCAGCAGCCAAGATGTCGCCGGGACGGGAGGGGAAAAACTGTTTTTT
TRBV15,NA,NA,16,TRBJ2-1,CATSPAGRDSAVVQFF,TGTGCCACCAGCCCAGCCGGGCGGGACTCCGCAGTTGTGCAGTTCTTC
TRBV6-6,TRBD1,NA,14,TRBJ1-2,CASSWRGQNYGYTF,TGTGCCAGCAGTTGGAGGGGACAGAACTATGGCTACACCTTC
TRBV19,TRBD1,NA,15,TRBJ2-6,CASSTGAGGANVLTF,TGTGCCAGTAGCACAGGGGCGGGTGGGGCCAACGTCCTGACTTTC
TRBV7-2,TRBD1,NA,15,TRBJ1-4,CASSSRTGRSEKLFF,TGTGCCAGCAGCTCTCGGACAGGAAGAAGTGAAAAACTGTTTTTT
TRBV6-4,NA,NA,13,TRBJ2-1,CASSDGEVDEQFF,TGTGCCAGCAGTGATGGGGAGGTCGATGAGCAGTTCTTC
TRBV27,NA,NA,11,TRBJ1-4,CASSPGEKLFF,TGTGCCAGCAGTCCAGGGGAAAAACTGTTTTTT
TRBV6-5,NA,NA,14,TRBJ1-1,CASSYSAGNTEAFF,TGTGCCAGCAGTTACTCGGCGGGGAACACTGAAGCTTTCTTT
TRBV5-5,TRBD1,NA,14,TRBJ1-2,CASSSLTGALGYTF,TGTGCCAGCAGCTCGCTGACAGGGGCGTTGGGCTACACCTTC
TRBV27,TRBD2,NA,16,TRBJ2-2,CASSPRLAGNTGELFF,TGTGCCAGCAGTCCGCGACTAGCGGGGAACACCGGGGAGCTGTTTTTT
TRBV6-5,TRBD1,NA,13,TRBJ1-3,CASRPGGADTIYF,TGTGCCAGCAGACCAGGGGGCGCGGACACCATATATTTT
TRBV6-4,NA,NA,14,TRBJ1-1,CASSPAPGNTEAFF,TGTGCCAGCAGTCCGGCTCCAGGGAACACTGAAGCTTTCTTT
TRBV30,TRBD2,NA,17,TRBJ2-3,CAWSVGPGGRDTDTQYF,TGTGCCTGGAGTGTAGGCCCTGGGGGGAGGGACACAGATACGCAGTATTTT
TRBV4-1,NA,NA,14,TRBJ1-1,CASSQVGGAPGAFF,TGCGCCAGCAGCCAAGTCGGAGGGGCCCCGGGGGCTTTCTTT
TRBV29-1,NA,NA,13,TRBJ1-1,CSASGVSVTEAFF,TGCAGCGCGTCGGGGGTATCGGTTACTGAAGCTTTCTTT
TRBV9,TRBD2,NA,15,TRBJ2-7,CASSARLAPHYEQYF,TGTGCCAGCAGCGCTCGACTAGCGCCGCACTACGAGCAGTACTTC
TRBV29-1,TRBD1,NA,13,TRBJ1-1,CSVGQGGNTEAFF,TGCAGCGTCGGACAGGGGGGGAACACTGAAGCTTTCTTT
TRBV19,NA,NA,15,TRBJ2-4,CASTGRLGAGNIQYF,TGTGCCAGTACCGGCCGCCTGGGGGCAGGAAACATTCAGTACTTC